This TCR beta chain was sequenced during a study of CD8+CD57+ T cells in acquired aplastic anemia. Background on the study: Isolated CD4+ and CD8+ cells, once sorted, yielded DNA averaging around 3 ug.

Study-wide results and caveats: Overlapping CD8+ CDR3 repertoires of patients and controls contained around 30 shared sequences.

This CDR3 contains 16 residues. The junction had 10 bases not matched to a gene; V was cut back by 5 bases and J by 6 bases. Germline V gene sequence: CDR1 SGHAT, CDR2 FQDESV (reference sequence). Individuals selected for sequencing had exhibited CD8+CD57+ cell expansion on flow cytometry. Patients were treatment-naive when blood was sampled. On this clonotype: What it binds is unknown.

The template used for profiling TCR beta VDJ and CDR3 was genomic DNA. TCRdb processed the reads anew with MiXCR; each CDR3 protein has one entry. The sample consists of 150,000 to 180,000 distinct CDR3 sequences, 40% to 65% of them appearing once. The V call is TRBV11-1, the J call TRBJ2-3, with TRBD2 matching 11 bases. This clonotype was sampled from a human donor with aplastic anemia. The sequencing input was sorted CD4+, CD8+, or CD8+CD57+ T cells (not recorded which) from PBMCs. The CDR3 coding sequence is TGTGCCAGCAGCCCCCATAGCGGGGGGGTTGGGGATACGCAGTATTTT. It encodes CASSPHSGGVGDTQYF.